Below, 14 T cell receptor beta chains from the same sample are listed, as sequenced in a study of cytomegalovirus exposure and HLA in healthy donors. PCR primers comprised 60 Vbeta and 13 Jbeta primers. Using immunoSEQ multiplex PCR, the repertoire was profiled, and TCRdb retains in-frame clones only, with some absent. The data show 250,000 to 350,000 clones, 86% seen once. The specimen was PBMCs. These receptor sequences come from a middle-aged man in good health and CMV-seropositive.

This clone was counted once. The rearrangement uses TRBV15 and TRBJ1-5; D not certain. Germline-derived CDR1 and CDR2 are LNHNV and YYDKDF (reference sequence). The CDR3 is 16 amino acids. Trimming took off 1 base at V and 2 bases at J, with 12 bases between the two ends. DNA for the CDR3: TGTGCCACCAGCAGAGGGGTGGTTGGAGGCAATCAGCCCCAGCATTTT. Amino acid sequence: CATSRGVVGGNQPQHF.

The CDR3 protein is CASSPWTSGSISEQYF. CDR3 sequence (DNA): TGTGCCAGCAGCCCCTGGACTAGCGGGAGTATAAGCGAGCAGTACTTC. The V gene is TRBV4-2, the J gene TRBJ2-7; 13 nucleotides agree with TRBD2. The trim removed 4 bases at V and 6 bases at J, leaving 9 bases unmatched. The CDR3 contains 16 residues. Germline V gene data show CDR1 as LGHNA and CDR2 as YNFKEQ.

The chain joins TRBV5-1 to TRBJ2-4; 9 nucleotides agree with TRBD1. V lost 4 bases to trimming and J lost 1 base; unmatched junction nucleotides: 6. Germline V gene data show CDR1 as SGHRS and CDR2 as YFSETQ. This CDR3 is built from 16 residues. CDR3 DNA sequence: TGCGCCAGCAGCACCGGACAGGGGATTGCCAAAAACATTCAGTACTTC. It codes for CASSTGQGIAKNIQYF.

The sample holds a few counts of this clone. CDR3 nucleotide sequence: TGTGCCAGCAGTAGGACAGGGGACACCGGGGAGCTGTTTTTT. It yields the protein CASSRTGDTGELFF. The chain joins TRBV6-1 to TRBJ2-2, with 9 bases fitting TRBD1. After removal of 5 bases from V and 3 bases from J, the junction contained 1 base not matched to a gene. Per germline, CDR1 MNHNS and CDR2 SASEGT. CDR3 length: 14 amino acids.

The rearrangement uses TRBV19 and TRBJ1-1; the D is unclear. The CDR3 has 14 residues. Germline V CDR1 and CDR2: LNHDA, SQIVND (reference sequence). Trimming pared 4 bases from V and 3 bases from J, leaving 12 bases between. In nucleotides, the CDR3 is TGTGCCAGTAGTACCTGGACTTTAGACACTGAAGCTTTCTTT. Its translation: CASSTWTLDTEAFF.

This clone has just one count. The gene calls are TRBV18 and TRBJ1-1; 7 nucleotides align to TRBD1. Germline assignment: CDR1 KGHSH and CDR2 LQKENI. CDR3 length equals 13 residues. With 6 bases clipped from V and 5 bases from J, the junction kept 6 bases outside the gene matches. CDR3 protein: CASSTGSGTEAFF. The CDR3 coding sequence is TGTGCCAGCTCGACAGGGAGCGGGACTGAAGCTTTCTTT.

This sequence joins TRBV7-3 and TRBJ2-1; 8 nucleotides match TRBD2. The CDR3 loop spans 16 amino acids. Losses at the gene ends were 1 base for V and 0 bases for J; bases not matched to a gene: 2. CDR1 is SGHTA and CDR2 is FQGTGA in the germline V gene. CDR3 sequence reads: CASSLRSGGSYNEQFF. CDR3 bases: TGTGCCAGCAGCTTAAGGAGCGGGGGCTCCTACAATGAGCAGTTCTTC.

The chain uses TRBV9 and TRBJ1-1; possibly TRBD1 for D (5 bases). Trimming took 0 bases from V and 6 from J, leaving 18 bases between them. The germline gives CDR1 SGDLS, CDR2 YYNGEE. The CDR3 has 16 amino acids. The CDR3 loop is CASSVVLGGDYAEAFF. The CDR3 nucleotides are TGTGCCAGCAGCGTAGTTCTTGGGGGGGATTACGCTGAAGCTTTCTTT.

J is TRBJ2-1 and V is TRBV13, with TRBD2 identical over 11 bases. The CDR3 has 20 amino acids. Per the germline V gene, CDR1 is PRHDT and CDR2 is FYEKMQ (reference sequence). V gave up 5 bases and J gave up 2 bases; unmatched junction bases: 17. The CDR3 loop is CASSLTPSLTSGATYNEQFF. Written as DNA, the CDR3 is TGTGCCAGCAGCCTCACCCCCTCACTGACTAGCGGGGCCACCTACAATGAGCAGTTCTTC.

The rearrangement links TRBV5-4 to TRBJ2-2, with D possibly TRBD1 on 5 matching bases. This CDR3 contains 15 residues. V lost 5 bases, J lost 0 bases, and 11 bases lay in between. Germline V gene sequence: CDR1 SGHNT, CDR2 YYREEE (reference sequence). Here the CDR3 DNA reads TGTGCCAGCAGGCCGACAGAGCCGAACACCGGGGAGCTGTTTTTT. It yields the protein CASRPTEPNTGELFF.

The J gene is TRBJ2-1, the V gene TRBV5-1; 12 positions agree with TRBD2. Germline CDR1 SGHRS, CDR2 YFSETQ. The junction had 6 bases not matched to a gene; V was cut back by 7 bases and J by 7 bases. CDR3 length equals 14 residues. This chain's CDR3 is CASGLAGGPNEQFF. The CDR3 DNA is TGCGCCAGCGGCCTAGCGGGAGGGCCGAATGAGCAGTTCTTC.

The chain carries TRBV30 and TRBJ1-1; 7 nucleotides agree with TRBD1. The CDR3 is made up of 14 amino acids. Germline lookup yields CDR1 GTSNPN and CDR2 SVGIG (reference sequence). Losses at the gene ends were 3 bases for V and 5 bases for J; bases not matched to a gene: 9. CDR3 residues: CAWRQGVLGTEAFF. The CDR3 DNA sequence: TGTGCCTGGAGGCAGGGGGTCTTGGGGACTGAAGCTTTCTTT.

In its sample, this clone was seen once. V usage is TRBV4-3 and J usage is TRBJ2-2; a weak D match, TRBD1 (5 bases). V lost 1 base, J lost 6 bases, and 9 bases lay in between. Germline V gene lookup returns CDR1 LGHNA and CDR2 YSLEER. This CDR3 has 14 residues. The CDR3 sequence is CASSQADIPGELFF. The CDR3 DNA reads as TGCGCCAGCAGCCAAGCGGACATACCCGGGGAGCTGTTTTTT.

This sequence joins TRBV5-4 and TRBJ2-3, with D possibly being TRBD2 (7 bases). The ends were cut back, 0 bases at V and 2 bases at J, with 10 bases in the middle. This CDR3 comprises 15 residues. Germline V CDR1 and CDR2: SGHNT, YYREEE (reference sequence). The CDR3 protein is CASSLGAGATDTQYF. The CDR3 coding sequence is TGTGCCAGCAGCTTGGGGGCGGGGGCCACAGATACGCAGTATTTT.